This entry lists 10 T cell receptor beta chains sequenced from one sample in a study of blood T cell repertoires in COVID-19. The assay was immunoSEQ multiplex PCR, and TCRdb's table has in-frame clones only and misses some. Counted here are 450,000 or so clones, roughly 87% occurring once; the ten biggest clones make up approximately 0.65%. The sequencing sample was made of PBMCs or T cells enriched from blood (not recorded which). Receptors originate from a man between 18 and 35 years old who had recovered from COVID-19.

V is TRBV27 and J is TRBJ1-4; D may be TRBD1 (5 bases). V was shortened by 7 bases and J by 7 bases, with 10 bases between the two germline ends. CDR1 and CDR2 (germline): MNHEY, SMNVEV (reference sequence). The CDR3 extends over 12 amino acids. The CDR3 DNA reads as TGTGCCAGCAAGGGGATTGGTGAAAAACTGTTTTTT. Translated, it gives CASKGIGEKLFF.

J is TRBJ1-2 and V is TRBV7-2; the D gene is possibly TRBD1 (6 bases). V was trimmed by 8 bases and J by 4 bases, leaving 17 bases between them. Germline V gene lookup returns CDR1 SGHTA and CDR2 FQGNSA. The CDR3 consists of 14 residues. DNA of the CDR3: TGTGCCAGCCTCTACAGGGAACGAGTCTATGGCTACACCTTC. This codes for CASLYRERVYGYTF.

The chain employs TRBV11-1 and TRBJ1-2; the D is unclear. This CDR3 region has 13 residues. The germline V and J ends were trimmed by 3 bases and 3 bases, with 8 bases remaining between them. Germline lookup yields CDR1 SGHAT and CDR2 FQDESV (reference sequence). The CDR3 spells CASSFIGDYGYTF. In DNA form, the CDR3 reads TGTGCCAGCAGCTTCATCGGGGACTATGGCTACACCTTC. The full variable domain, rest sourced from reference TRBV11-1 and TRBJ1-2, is EAEVAQSPRYKITEKSQAVAFWCDPISGHATLYWYRQILGQGPELLVQFQDESVVDDSQLPKDRFSAERLKGVDSTLKIQPAELGDSAMYLCASSFIGDYGYTFGSGTRLTVV.

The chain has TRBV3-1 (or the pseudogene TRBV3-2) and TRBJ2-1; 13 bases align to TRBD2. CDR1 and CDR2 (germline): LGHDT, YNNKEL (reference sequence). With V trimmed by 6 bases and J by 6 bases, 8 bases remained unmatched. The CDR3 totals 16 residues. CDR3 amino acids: CASRGITSGRGNEQFF. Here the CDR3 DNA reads TGTGCCAGCAGGGGGATTACTAGCGGGAGGGGCAATGAGCAGTTCTTC.

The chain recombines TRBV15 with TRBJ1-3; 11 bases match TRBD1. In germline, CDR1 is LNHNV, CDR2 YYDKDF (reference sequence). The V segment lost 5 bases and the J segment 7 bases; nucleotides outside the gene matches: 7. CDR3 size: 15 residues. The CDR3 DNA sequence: TGTGCCACCAGCTTTTTAGGACAGGGGGCTAACACCATATATTTT. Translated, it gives CATSFLGQGANTIYF.

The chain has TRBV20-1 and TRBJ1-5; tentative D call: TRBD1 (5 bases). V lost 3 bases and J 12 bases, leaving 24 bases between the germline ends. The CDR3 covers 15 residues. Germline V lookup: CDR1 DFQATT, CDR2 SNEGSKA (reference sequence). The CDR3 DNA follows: TGCAGTGCTAGTGGGGCCAATCAGCATATCAATGACCAGCATTTT. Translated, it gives CSASGANQHINDQHF.

The CDR3 loop is CASSPQGTAFGSPLHF. The DNA of the CDR3 is TGTGCCAGTAGCCCTCAGGGAACCGCCTTCGGTTCACCCCTCCACTTT. The rearrangement links TRBV19 to TRBJ1-6; D is possibly TRBD1 (5 bases). The length of the CDR3 is 16 residues. The V end was cut by 6 bases, the J end by 9 bases, with 21 bases between. Germline values: CDR1 LNHDA, CDR2 SQIVND (reference sequence).

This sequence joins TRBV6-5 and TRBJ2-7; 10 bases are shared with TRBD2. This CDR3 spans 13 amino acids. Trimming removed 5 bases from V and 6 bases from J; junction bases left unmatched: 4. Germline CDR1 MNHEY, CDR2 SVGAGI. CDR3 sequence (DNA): TGTGCCAGCAGTCCGGGACTAGCGTTCGAGCAGTACTTC. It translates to CASSPGLAFEQYF.

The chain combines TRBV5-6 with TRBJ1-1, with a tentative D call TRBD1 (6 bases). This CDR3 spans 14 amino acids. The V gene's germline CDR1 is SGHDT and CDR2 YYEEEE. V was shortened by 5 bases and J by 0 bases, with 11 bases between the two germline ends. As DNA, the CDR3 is TGTGCCAGCAGGGTAGGACAGCTGAACACTGAAGCTTTCTTT. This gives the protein CASRVGQLNTEAFF.

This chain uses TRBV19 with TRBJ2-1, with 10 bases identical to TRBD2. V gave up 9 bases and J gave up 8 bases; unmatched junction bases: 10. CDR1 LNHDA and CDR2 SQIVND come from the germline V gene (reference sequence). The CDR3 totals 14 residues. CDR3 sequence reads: CASQGLAGDYEQFF. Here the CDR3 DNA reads TGTGCCAGCCAAGGGCTAGCGGGAGACTATGAGCAGTTCTTC.